One sample yielded the 5 T cell receptor beta chains listed below, sequenced in a study of shared clonotypes between healthy human individuals. Clones were sequenced by immunoSEQ multiplex PCR, and TCRdb holds only the in-frame ones, with some missing. The sample has roughly 590,000 clones; nearly 97% are singletons. CD45RO negativity and positive selection for CCR7 defined naive CD8 cells, a population that excluded terminally differentiated effector memory CD45RA+ cells. Sequencing was performed on naive CD8+ T cells sorted from blood. The source is a woman aged 30 to 39 in good health.

The chain couples TRBV5-5 to TRBJ2-3; D is perhaps TRBD1 (5 bases). V dropped 1 base and J dropped 0 bases, with 15 bases sitting between them. The CDR3 consists of 17 residues. The V gene's germline CDR1 is SGHKS and CDR2 YYEKEE (reference sequence). Here the CDR3 reads CASSLSPRRVSTDTQYF. The CDR3 nucleotides read TGTGCCAGCAGCTTGTCCCCCCGCAGGGTTAGCACAGATACGCAGTATTTT.

V usage is TRBV27 and J usage is TRBJ1-5, with 7 positions matching TRBD1. The germline CDR1 and CDR2 sequences are MNHEY and SMNVEV (reference sequence). This CDR3 is built from 15 residues. V dropped 6 bases and J dropped 6; count of bases not matched to a gene: 11. CDR3 loop: CASRSTGDSGQPQHF. The CDR3 DNA follows: TGTGCCAGCAGATCCACAGGGGACTCGGGTCAGCCCCAGCATTTT.

CDR3 in amino acids: CASSGWINQPQHF. In nucleotides, the CDR3 is TGCGCCAGCAGTGGGTGGATTAATCAGCCCCAGCATTTT. V and J are TRBV10-2 and TRBJ1-5; D not certain. Germline-derived CDR1 and CDR2 are WSHSY and SAAADI. The CDR3 totals 13 residues. Trimming pared 4 bases from V and 4 bases from J, leaving 8 bases between.

Turning to this clone: Other DNA sequences within the sample encode an identical CDR3. The gene calls are TRBV9 and TRBJ2-5; TRBD2 is a possible D gene (6 bases). The CDR3 spans 14 residues. CDR1 and CDR2 from the germline V gene are SGDLS and YYNGEE. With 0 bases removed from V and 5 bases from J, the gap between germline ends came to 11 bases. The CDR3 sequence is CASSVGGGVETQYF. CDR3 DNA sequence: TGTGCCAGCAGCGTAGGGGGAGGAGTGGAGACCCAGTACTTC.

The chain is built from TRBV28 and TRBJ2-7; 7 bases are a match to TRBD1. The CDR3 spans 16 residues. The ends lost 3 bases at V and 0 bases at J; junction bases unmatched: 8. From germline, CDR1 is MDHEN and CDR2 SYDVKM. The chain's CDR3 is CASSLPRRDSSYEQYF. The CDR3 nucleotides are TGTGCCAGCAGTTTGCCGCGCCGGGACAGCTCCTACGAGCAGTACTTC.